These T cell receptor beta chains were read from a single sample in a study of OX40 agonist ivuxolimab in advanced cancers. Using immunoSEQ multiplex PCR, the repertoire was profiled, and TCRdb retains in-frame clones only, with some absent. The sample has 60,000 or so clones; around 83% are singletons. The sample was CD4+ or CD8+ T cells sorted from blood, taken in a trial of the OX40 agonist ivuxolimab. The receptors shown here come from an adult with an advanced solid tumor such as melanoma, head and neck, liver or kidney cancer. Both conserved end residues are part of each CDR3. Each record gives: CDR3 DNA, CDR3 protein, V gene, clone size, D gene, J gene. D genes are given only for firm matches. Some rows mark clone size as missing; the rest say once, few, many or name a class of expanded clone.

DNA: TGCGCCAGCAGCTTGGGTCTAGCCGGCGGGGAGCTGTTTTTT
CDR3: CASSLGLAGGELFF
V: TRBV5-1
size: .
D: .
J: TRBJ2-2

DNA: TGTGCCATCGGGGACATCCAGTACCAAGAGACCCAGTACTTC
CDR3: CAIGDIQYQETQYF
V: TRBV10-3
size: .
D: .
J: TRBJ2-5

DNA: TGTGCCAGCAGCTTGGCCGCACAGCCCTCTAACTATGGCTACACCTTC
CDR3: CASSLAAQPSNYGYTF
V: TRBV5-5
size: .
D: .
J: TRBJ1-2

DNA: TGCGCCAGCAGCCGAAGCGGGACCCTCAATGAGCAGTTCTTC
CDR3: CASSRSGTLNEQFF
V: TRBV5-1
size: .
D: TRBD2
J: TRBJ2-1

DNA: TGTGCCATCAGTGAGGGTCAGGGAGATCAGCCCCAGCATTTT
CDR3: CAISEGQGDQPQHF
V: TRBV10-3
size: .
D: .
J: TRBJ1-5

DNA: TGTGCCATCAGTGGTGATCCGGAGAGTCAGCCCCAGCATTTT
CDR3: CAISGDPESQPQHF
V: TRBV10-3
size: .
D: .
J: TRBJ1-5

DNA: TGTGCCAGCAGCTTAGTGGGGGCCCAAGAGACCCAGTACTTC
CDR3: CASSLVGAQETQYF
V: TRBV7-2
size: .
D: .
J: TRBJ2-5

DNA: TGTGCCAGCAGCGCGGGGACAGGGGGCTACGAGCAGTACTTC
CDR3: CASSAGTGGYEQYF
V: TRBV7-2
size: .
D: TRBD1
J: TRBJ2-7

DNA: TGCAGCGGATGGACTAGCGGGGATACGCAGTATTTT
CDR3: CSGWTSGDTQYF
V: TRBV29-1
size: .
D: TRBD2
J: TRBJ2-3

DNA: TGTGCCAGCAGCTTTTTCAGGCGGATAAATAGCAATCAGCCCCAGCATTTT
CDR3: CASSFFRRINSNQPQHF
V: TRBV5-6
size: few
D: .
J: TRBJ1-5

DNA: TGTGCCAGCAGCTTTACCCTCCTAGGGGCCGGCACCGGGGAGCTGTTTTTT
CDR3: CASSFTLLGAGTGELFF
V: TRBV11-2
size: .
D: .
J: TRBJ2-2

DNA: TGTGCCAGCAGTGCTCCAGGGGGCGAGGGGACTGAAGCTTTCTTT
CDR3: CASSAPGGEGTEAFF
V: TRBV28
size: .
D: TRBD1
J: TRBJ1-1

DNA: TGTGCCAGTAAGGGGACAGGGGTCAATGAGCAGTTCTTC
CDR3: CASKGTGVNEQFF
V: TRBV19
size: .
D: TRBD1
J: TRBJ2-1

DNA: TGTGCCAGCAGTTATGCCACAGATACGCAGTATTTT
CDR3: CASSYATDTQYF
V: TRBV6-1
size: .
D: .
J: TRBJ2-3

DNA: TGTGCCAGCAGCCGCAGCACCCTTTCGACAGGGGGGGATGGCTACACCTTC
CDR3: CASSRSTLSTGGDGYTF
V: TRBV7-9
size: .
D: TRBD1
J: TRBJ1-2

DNA: TGTGCCAGTAGTCATGTAGGGAGGGGACCCTACGAGCAGTACTTC
CDR3: CASSHVGRGPYEQYF
V: TRBV19
size: .
D: TRBD2
J: TRBJ2-7

DNA: TGTGCCAGCAGTGGCGCAGGGTGGGCTAGCTATGGCTACACCTTC
CDR3: CASSGAGWASYGYTF
V: TRBV28
size: .
D: .
J: TRBJ1-2

DNA: TGTGCCAGCAGCTTAGGGAGGCTAGCCTACGAGCAGTACTTC
CDR3: CASSLGRLAYEQYF
V: TRBV7-8
size: .
D: .
J: TRBJ2-7

DNA: TGTGCCAGCAGGACAGGGGTCGCTGAAGCTTTCTTT
CDR3: CASRTGVAEAFF
V: TRBV6-5
size: .
D: TRBD1
J: TRBJ1-1

DNA: TGCGCCAGCAGCTTGGATATCGCAAGGGGGAGGGGAGGCTATGGCTACACCTTC
CDR3: CASSLDIARGRGGYGYTF
V: TRBV5-1
size: .
D: .
J: TRBJ1-2

DNA: TGCGCCAGCAGCTCGGGGGGGCGATACAATGAGCAGTTCTTC
CDR3: CASSSGGRYNEQFF
V: TRBV5-1
size: .
D: TRBD2
J: TRBJ2-1

DNA: TGTGCCAGCAGCTTGTATTTGGCAGGGGGCCCAGATACGCAGTATTTT
CDR3: CASSLYLAGGPDTQYF
V: TRBV5-8
size: .
D: TRBD1
J: TRBJ2-3

DNA: TGTGCCAGCAGTAAGATCGAGGACATGTGGTTTGGCGGGGAGCTGTTTTTT
CDR3: CASSKIEDMWFGGELFF
V: TRBV2
size: once
D: .
J: TRBJ2-2

DNA: TGTGCCACCAGCAGAGACGGAAATAGCAATCAGCCCCAGCATTTT
CDR3: CATSRDGNSNQPQHF
V: TRBV15
size: .
D: .
J: TRBJ1-5

DNA: TGTGCCAGCACCCGGTGGACGTCAGATAGCACAGATACGCAGTATTTT
CDR3: CASTRWTSDSTDTQYF
V: TRBV7-9
size: .
D: .
J: TRBJ2-3

DNA: TGTGCCAGCACCGGACAGCGGAACACTGAAGCTTTCTTT
CDR3: CASTGQRNTEAFF
V: TRBV6-1
size: .
D: .
J: TRBJ1-1

DNA: TGTGCCAGCAGCCTGAGGAGTGCTAGCGGGGGCCTTTCCTACGAGCAGTACTTC
CDR3: CASSLRSASGGLSYEQYF
V: TRBV7-6
size: .
D: TRBD2
J: TRBJ2-7

DNA: TGTGCCAGTAGTGCGACAGGGAGCTATGGCTACACCTTC
CDR3: CASSATGSYGYTF
V: TRBV19
size: medium-sized
D: TRBD1
J: TRBJ1-2

DNA: TGTGCCAGCAGCTTCGGACTAGCGGGAGGAGCCGGGGAGCTGTTTTTT
CDR3: CASSFGLAGGAGELFF
V: TRBV7-2
size: .
D: TRBD2
J: TRBJ2-2

DNA: TGTGCCAGCAGCGTAGAGGTGGGGGGTAGCTCCTACGAGCAGTACTTC
CDR3: CASSVEVGGSSYEQYF
V: TRBV9
size: .
D: .
J: TRBJ2-7

DNA: TGCAGCGTTGACAGGGTGGAAGTTGTCGATGAGCAGTTCTTC
CDR3: CSVDRVEVVDEQFF
V: TRBV29-1
size: .
D: .
J: TRBJ2-1

DNA: TGTGCCTGGGGGCCCGTTTCAGATACGCAGTATTTT
CDR3: CAWGPVSDTQYF
V: TRBV30
size: .
D: .
J: TRBJ2-3

DNA: TGTGCCAGCAGCTTATTTATTAGTACCACCACAGATACGCAGTATTTT
CDR3: CASSLFISTTTDTQYF
V: TRBV7-9
size: .
D: .
J: TRBJ2-3

DNA: TGTGCCAGTAGTATGGGGACAGGAAAAGGTTCTGAAGCTTTCTTT
CDR3: CASSMGTGKGSEAFF
V: TRBV19
size: .
D: TRBD1
J: TRBJ1-1

DNA: TGTGCCAGCAGCTTGGACGGGACTATGGGAGATACGCAGTATTTT
CDR3: CASSLDGTMGDTQYF
V: TRBV5-4
size: .
D: TRBD2
J: TRBJ2-3

DNA: TGTGCCAGTAGTACGACAGGAGGCAATCAGCCCCAGCATTTT
CDR3: CASSTTGGNQPQHF
V: TRBV19
size: few
D: .
J: TRBJ1-5

DNA: TGTGCCAGTAGTGTTCCTGACAGGAGTTCTCAGCCCCAGCATTTT
CDR3: CASSVPDRSSQPQHF
V: TRBV19
size: .
D: .
J: TRBJ1-5

DNA: TGCGCCAGCAGCCATGGGACAGGGTTAACGAACACTGAAGCTTTCTTT
CDR3: CASSHGTGLTNTEAFF
V: TRBV4-3
size: .
D: TRBD1
J: TRBJ1-1

DNA: TGTGCCAGCTCCTCACTAATGGGGGATACGCAGTATTTT
CDR3: CASSSLMGDTQYF
V: TRBV18
size: .
D: .
J: TRBJ2-3

DNA: TGTGCCTGGAGTGTACACAGGGCCAACTATGGCTACACCTTC
CDR3: CAWSVHRANYGYTF
V: TRBV30
size: once
D: .
J: TRBJ1-2

DNA: TGCGCCAGCAGCCAAGATATAAGCGCCGTCCCCGGGGAGCTGTTTTTT
CDR3: CASSQDISAVPGELFF
V: TRBV4-1
size: once
D: .
J: TRBJ2-2

DNA: TGTGCCAGCAGTAAGGGTTACGAGCAGTACTTC
CDR3: CASSKGYEQYF
V: TRBV4-2
size: medium-sized
D: .
J: TRBJ2-7

DNA: TGTGCCAGCTCACCGTTCGGCGAGCAGTACTTC
CDR3: CASSPFGEQYF
V: TRBV6-5
size: .
D: .
J: TRBJ2-7

DNA: TGTGCCAGCAGTGATCTTGGGGCTAGCGGGAACACCGGGGAGCTGTTTTTT
CDR3: CASSDLGASGNTGELFF
V: TRBV6-4
size: .
D: TRBD2
J: TRBJ2-2

DNA: TGTGCCAGCGGGGCAGCGCCCGAGCTCGGGCAGTTCTTC
CDR3: CASGAAPELGQFF
V: TRBV2
size: .
D: .
J: TRBJ2-1

DNA: TGTGCCAGCAGTTACGGGGACATGGAAAAACTGTTTTTT
CDR3: CASSYGDMEKLFF
V: TRBV6-6
size: .
D: .
J: TRBJ1-4

DNA: TGTGCCAGCAGCTTATTGAGCGGGGAACGCACAGATACGCAGTATTTT
CDR3: CASSLLSGERTDTQYF
V: TRBV13
size: .
D: TRBD2
J: TRBJ2-3

DNA: TGTGCCGTTGACCAAGATATGGGGCCTAATGAAAAACTGTTTTTT
CDR3: CAVDQDMGPNEKLFF
V: TRBV28
size: .
D: .
J: TRBJ1-4

DNA: TGTGCCTGGAGACCTTATACACAGGGAAACAATGAGCAGTTCTTC
CDR3: CAWRPYTQGNNEQFF
V: TRBV30
size: .
D: .
J: TRBJ2-1

DNA: TGTGCCAGCAGCTTGGCCGGGGGAACCTACGAGCAGTACTTC
CDR3: CASSLAGGTYEQYF
V: TRBV5-6
size: .
D: .
J: TRBJ2-7

DNA: TGTGCCAGCAGCGCAGACTCAGGAAGCTATCAGCCCCAGCATTTT
CDR3: CASSADSGSYQPQHF
V: TRBV2
size: .
D: .
J: TRBJ1-5

DNA: TGTGCCAGTAGTATGAGGGGACAGGGACCCAACTATGGCTACACCTTC
CDR3: CASSMRGQGPNYGYTF
V: TRBV19
size: .
D: TRBD1
J: TRBJ1-2

DNA: TGTGCCAGCAGCTTCCGGGACAGTTATGGCAATCAGCCCCAGCATTTT
CDR3: CASSFRDSYGNQPQHF
V: TRBV5-8
size: .
D: TRBD1
J: TRBJ1-5